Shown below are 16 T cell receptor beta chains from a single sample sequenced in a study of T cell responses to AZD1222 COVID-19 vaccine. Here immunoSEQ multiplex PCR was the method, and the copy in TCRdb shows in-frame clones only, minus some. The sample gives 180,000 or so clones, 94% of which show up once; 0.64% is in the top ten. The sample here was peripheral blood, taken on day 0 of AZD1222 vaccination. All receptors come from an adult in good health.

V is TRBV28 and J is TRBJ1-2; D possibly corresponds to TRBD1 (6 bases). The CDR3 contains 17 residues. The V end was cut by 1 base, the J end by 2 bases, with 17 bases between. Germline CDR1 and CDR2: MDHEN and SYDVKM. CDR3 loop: CASSLYRVELWNYGYTF. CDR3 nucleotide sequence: TGTGCCAGCAGTTTATACAGGGTTGAACTGTGGAACTATGGCTACACCTTC.

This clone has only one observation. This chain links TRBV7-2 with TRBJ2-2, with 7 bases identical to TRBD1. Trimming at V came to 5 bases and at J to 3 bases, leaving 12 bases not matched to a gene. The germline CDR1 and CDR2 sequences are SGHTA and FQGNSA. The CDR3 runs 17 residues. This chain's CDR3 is CASSRTYRGRDTGELFF. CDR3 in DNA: TGTGCCAGCAGCCGTACCTACAGGGGAAGGGACACCGGGGAGCTGTTTTTT.

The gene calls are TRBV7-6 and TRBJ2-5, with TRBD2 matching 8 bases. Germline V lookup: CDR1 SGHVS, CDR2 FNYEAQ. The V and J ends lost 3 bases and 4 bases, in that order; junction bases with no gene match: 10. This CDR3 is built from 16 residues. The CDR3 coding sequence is TGTGCCAGCAGCTTCTCTGCGGGAGGAAAGGGAGAGACCCAGTACTTC. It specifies CASSFSAGGKGETQYF.

CDR3 in DNA: TGTGCCATCAGTGAGCCAGGACGGGCTGAAGCTTTCTTT. Amino acid sequence: CAISEPGRAEAFF. The chain recombines TRBV10-3 with TRBJ1-1; no clear D gene. CDR1 and CDR2 (germline): ENHRY, SYGVKD. V was trimmed by 2 bases and J by 6 bases, leaving 10 bases between them. This CDR3 has 13 residues.

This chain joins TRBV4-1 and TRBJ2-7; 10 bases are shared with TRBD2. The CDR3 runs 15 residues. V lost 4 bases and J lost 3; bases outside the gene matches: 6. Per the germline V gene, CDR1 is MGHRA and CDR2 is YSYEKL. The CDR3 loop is CASSPSGLARYEQYF. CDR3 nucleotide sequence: TGCGCCAGCAGCCCTTCGGGACTAGCGCGCTACGAGCAGTACTTC.

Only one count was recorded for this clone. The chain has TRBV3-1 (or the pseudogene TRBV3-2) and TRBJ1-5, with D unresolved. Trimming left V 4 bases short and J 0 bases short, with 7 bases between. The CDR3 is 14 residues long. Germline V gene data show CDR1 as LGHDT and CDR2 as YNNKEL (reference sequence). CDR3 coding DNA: TGTGCCAGCAGCCCCCACACTAGCAATCAGCCCCAGCATTTT. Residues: CASSPHTSNQPQHF.

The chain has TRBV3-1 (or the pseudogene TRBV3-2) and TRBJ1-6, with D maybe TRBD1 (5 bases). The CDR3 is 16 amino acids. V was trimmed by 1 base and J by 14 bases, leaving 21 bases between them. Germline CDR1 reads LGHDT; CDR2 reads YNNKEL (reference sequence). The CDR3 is CASSQGTQGRSATLHF. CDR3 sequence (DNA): TGTGCCAGCAGCCAAGGGACCCAGGGCAGGTCCGCAACCCTCCACTTT.

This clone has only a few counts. The CDR3 sequence is CAITSSRTGRNGYTF. The CDR3 DNA sequence: TGTGCCATCACCTCTTCCAGGACAGGACGGAATGGCTACACCTTC. This chain joins TRBV5-6 and TRBJ1-2, with 7 bases aligning to TRBD1. The CDR3 consists of 15 residues. CDR1 and CDR2 from the germline V gene are SGHDT and YYEEEE. V trimming: 9 bases; J trimming: 6 bases; junction bases outside the gene matches: 17.

The CDR3 here is CASSPGKGYTF. DNA of the CDR3: TGTGCCAGCTCACCTGGGAAAGGCTACACCTTC. This chain uses TRBV18 with TRBJ1-2; no definite D call. The V gene's germline CDR1 is KGHSH and CDR2 LQKENI. CDR3 length equals 11 residues. Trimming removed 3 bases from V and 8 bases from J, with 7 bases in between.

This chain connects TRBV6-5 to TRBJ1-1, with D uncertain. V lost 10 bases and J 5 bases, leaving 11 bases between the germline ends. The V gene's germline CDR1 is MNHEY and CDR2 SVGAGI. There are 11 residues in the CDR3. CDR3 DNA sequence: TGTGCCATTCACGTTGGAACTGAAGCTTTCTTT. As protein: CAIHVGTEAFF.

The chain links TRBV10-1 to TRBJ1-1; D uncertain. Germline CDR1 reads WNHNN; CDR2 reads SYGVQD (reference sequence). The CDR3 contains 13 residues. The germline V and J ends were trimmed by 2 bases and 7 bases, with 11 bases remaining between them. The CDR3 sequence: CASSEGLKGEAFF. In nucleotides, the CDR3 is TGCGCCAGCAGTGAGGGTTTAAAGGGTGAAGCTTTCTTT.

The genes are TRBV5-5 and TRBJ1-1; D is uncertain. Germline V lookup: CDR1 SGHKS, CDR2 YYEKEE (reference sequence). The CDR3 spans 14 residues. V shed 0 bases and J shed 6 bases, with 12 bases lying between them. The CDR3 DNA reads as TGTGCCAGCAGCTTGGCGACCCCAAGAGCTGAAGCTTTCTTT. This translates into CASSLATPRAEAFF.

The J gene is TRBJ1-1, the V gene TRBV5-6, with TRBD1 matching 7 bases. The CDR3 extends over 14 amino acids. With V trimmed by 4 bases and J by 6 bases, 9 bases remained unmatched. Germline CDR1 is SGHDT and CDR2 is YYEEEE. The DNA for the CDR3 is TGTGCCAGCAGCAATACAGGGGCGAGGTCTGAAGCTTTCTTT. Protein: CASSNTGARSEAFF. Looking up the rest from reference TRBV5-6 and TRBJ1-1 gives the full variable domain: DAGVTQSPTHLIKTRGQQVTLRCSPKSGHDTVSWYQQALGQGPQFIFQYYEEEERQRGNFPDRFSGHQFPNYSSELNVNALLLGDSALYLCASSNTGARSEAFFGQGTRLTVV.

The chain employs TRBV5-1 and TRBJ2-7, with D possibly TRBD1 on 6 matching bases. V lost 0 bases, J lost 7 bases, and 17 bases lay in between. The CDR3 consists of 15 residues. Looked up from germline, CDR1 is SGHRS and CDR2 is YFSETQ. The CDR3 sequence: CASSLEDSSYDEQYF. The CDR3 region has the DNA TGCGCCAGCAGCTTGGAGGACAGCTCCTACGATGAGCAGTACTTC.

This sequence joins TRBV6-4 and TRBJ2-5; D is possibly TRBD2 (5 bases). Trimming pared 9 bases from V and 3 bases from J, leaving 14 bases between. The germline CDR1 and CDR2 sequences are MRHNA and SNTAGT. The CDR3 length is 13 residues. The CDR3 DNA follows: TGTGCCAGGGTCGGGATGACCAAAGAGACCCAGTACTTC. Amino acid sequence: CARVGMTKETQYF.

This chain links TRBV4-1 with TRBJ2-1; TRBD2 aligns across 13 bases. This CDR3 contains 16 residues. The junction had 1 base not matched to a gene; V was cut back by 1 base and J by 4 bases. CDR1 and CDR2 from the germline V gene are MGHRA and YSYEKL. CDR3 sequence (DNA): TGCGCCAGCAGCCAAGGGACTAGCGGGGGTTACAATGAGCAGTTCTTC. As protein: CASSQGTSGGYNEQFF.